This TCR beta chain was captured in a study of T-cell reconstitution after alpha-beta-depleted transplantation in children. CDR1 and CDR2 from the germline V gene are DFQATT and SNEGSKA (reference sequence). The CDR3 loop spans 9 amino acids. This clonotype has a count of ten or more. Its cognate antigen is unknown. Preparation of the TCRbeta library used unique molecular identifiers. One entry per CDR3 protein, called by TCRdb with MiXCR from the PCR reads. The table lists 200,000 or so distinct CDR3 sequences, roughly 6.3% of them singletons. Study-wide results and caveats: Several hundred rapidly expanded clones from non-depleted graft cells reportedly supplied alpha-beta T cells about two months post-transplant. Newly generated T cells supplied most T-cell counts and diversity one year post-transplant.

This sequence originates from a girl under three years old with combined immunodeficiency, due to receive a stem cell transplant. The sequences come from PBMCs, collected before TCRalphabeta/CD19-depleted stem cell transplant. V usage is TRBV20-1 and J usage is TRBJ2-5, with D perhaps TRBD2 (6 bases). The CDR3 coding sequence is TGCAGGGTCGGGGGGACCCAGTACTTC. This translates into CRVGGTQYF.